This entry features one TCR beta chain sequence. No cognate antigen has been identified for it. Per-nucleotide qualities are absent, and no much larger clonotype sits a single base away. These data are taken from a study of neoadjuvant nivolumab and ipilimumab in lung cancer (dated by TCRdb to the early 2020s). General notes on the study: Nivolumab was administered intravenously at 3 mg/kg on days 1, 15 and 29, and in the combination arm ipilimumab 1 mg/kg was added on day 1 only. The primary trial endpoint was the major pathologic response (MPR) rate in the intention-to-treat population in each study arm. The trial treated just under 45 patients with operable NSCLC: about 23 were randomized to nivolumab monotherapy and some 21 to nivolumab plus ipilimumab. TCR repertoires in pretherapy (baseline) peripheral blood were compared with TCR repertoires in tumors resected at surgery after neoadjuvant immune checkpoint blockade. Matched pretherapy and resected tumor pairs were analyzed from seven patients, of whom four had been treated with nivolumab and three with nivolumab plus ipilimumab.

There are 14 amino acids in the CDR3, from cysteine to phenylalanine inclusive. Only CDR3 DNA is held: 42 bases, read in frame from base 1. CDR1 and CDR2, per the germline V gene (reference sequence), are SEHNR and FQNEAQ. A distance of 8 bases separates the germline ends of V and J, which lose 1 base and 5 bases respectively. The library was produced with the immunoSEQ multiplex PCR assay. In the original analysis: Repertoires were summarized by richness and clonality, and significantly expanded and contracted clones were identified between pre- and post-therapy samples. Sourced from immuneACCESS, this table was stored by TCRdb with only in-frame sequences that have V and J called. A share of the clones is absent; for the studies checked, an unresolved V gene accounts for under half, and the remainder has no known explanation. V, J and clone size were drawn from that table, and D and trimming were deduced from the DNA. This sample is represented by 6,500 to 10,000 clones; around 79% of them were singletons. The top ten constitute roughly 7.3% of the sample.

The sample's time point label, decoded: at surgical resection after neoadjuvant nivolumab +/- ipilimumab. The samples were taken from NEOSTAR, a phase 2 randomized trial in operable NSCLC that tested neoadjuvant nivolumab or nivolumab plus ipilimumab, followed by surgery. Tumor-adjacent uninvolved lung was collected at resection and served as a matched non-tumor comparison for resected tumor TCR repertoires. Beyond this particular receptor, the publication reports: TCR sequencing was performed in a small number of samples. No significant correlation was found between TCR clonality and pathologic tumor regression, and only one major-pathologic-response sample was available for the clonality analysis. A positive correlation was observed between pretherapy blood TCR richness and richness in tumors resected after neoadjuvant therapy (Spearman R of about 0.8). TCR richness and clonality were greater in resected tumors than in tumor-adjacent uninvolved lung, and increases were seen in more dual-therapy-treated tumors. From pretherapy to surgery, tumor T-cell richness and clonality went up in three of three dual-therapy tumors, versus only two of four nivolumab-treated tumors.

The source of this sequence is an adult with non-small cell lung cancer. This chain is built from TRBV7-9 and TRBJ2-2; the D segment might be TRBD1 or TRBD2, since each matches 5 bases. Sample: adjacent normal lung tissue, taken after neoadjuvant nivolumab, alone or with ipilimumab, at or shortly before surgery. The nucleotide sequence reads TGTGCCAGCAGCTTAGTTGGGGGAACCGGGGAGCTGTTTTTT. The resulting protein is CASSLVGGTGELFF.